This entry lists 29 T cell receptor beta chains sequenced from one sample in a study of cytomegalovirus exposure and HLA in healthy donors. This PCR relied on a set of 60 Vbeta primers and 13 Jbeta primers. Clones were sequenced by immunoSEQ multiplex PCR, and TCRdb holds only the in-frame ones, with some missing. The data contain 130,000 or so clones, 80% of them singletons. Sequencing used PBMCs. These TCRs come from a man aged 25-45 years in good health and CMV-seronegative.

The rearrangement links TRBV11-2 to TRBJ1-2, with a weak D call TRBD1 (6 bases). The CDR3 runs to 16 residues. Germline loops: CDR1 SGHAT, CDR2 FQNNGV. The V end was cut by 1 base, the J end by 2 bases, with 14 bases between. This CDR3 is CASSLGGYRVNYGYTF. CDR3 coding DNA: TGTGCCAGCAGCTTAGGAGGCTACAGGGTCAACTATGGCTACACCTTC. Complete variable domain (other parts from reference TRBV11-2 and TRBJ1-2): EAGVAQSPRYKIIEKRQSVAFWCNPISGHATLYWYQQILGQGPKLLIQFQNNGVVDDSQLPKDRFSAERLKGVDSTLKIQPAKLEDSAVYLCASSLGGYRVNYGYTFGSGTRLTVV.

The chain links TRBV29-1 to TRBJ2-6; TRBD2 agrees at 7 bases. CDR3 length: 14 residues. The V segment lost 6 bases and the J segment 2 bases; nucleotides outside the gene matches: 4. The V gene's germline CDR1 is SQVTM and CDR2 ANQGSEA. CDR3 coding DNA: TGCAGCGTCCTACGGGGGGCTGGGGCCAACGTCCTGACTTTC. Protein sequence: CSVLRGAGANVLTF.

This chain connects TRBV4-2 to TRBJ2-7; TRBD2 matches at 15 bases. V shed 5 bases, J shed 1 base, and the junction held 6 bases outside the gene matches. CDR3 length: 17 amino acids. Germline CDR1 LGHNA, CDR2 YNFKEQ. CDR3 sequence (DNA): TGTGCCAGCAGCAAGGGACTAGCGGGGGGACTGTCCTACGAGCAGTACTTC. Its translation: CASSKGLAGGLSYEQYF.

The chain links TRBV7-2 to TRBJ2-7; a weak D match, TRBD2 (5 bases). The V gene lost 1 base and the J gene lost 1 base, with 11 bases spanning the gap. This CDR3 is 15 amino acids long. Germline V gene lookup returns CDR1 SGHTA and CDR2 FQGNSA. CDR3 nucleotide sequence: TGTGCCAGCAGCTTAGTGGCAGGCGGGTCCTACGAGCAGTACTTC. Translating it yields CASSLVAGGSYEQYF.

This clone was counted a single time. The rearrangement uses TRBV5-5 and TRBJ2-7; a possible D gene is TRBD2 (6 bases). V was cut by 0 bases and J by 6 bases, with 13 bases left in between. Germline V lookup: CDR1 SGHKS, CDR2 YYEKEE (reference sequence). The CDR3 is 14 amino acids. The CDR3 region has the DNA TGTGCCAGCAGCTTGGTTGCGGGGTTAGCCGAGCAGTACTTC. Translated, it gives CASSLVAGLAEQYF.

This clone was found once. The rearrangement joins TRBV19 to TRBJ1-1, with a possible D match to TRBD1 (5 bases). The ends were cut back, 7 bases at V and 5 bases at J, with 20 bases in the middle. The CDR3 consists of 15 residues. Germline V CDR1 and CDR2: LNHDA, SQIVND (reference sequence). Here the CDR3 DNA reads TGTGCCAGTACCTCACCTGCGCGGGGGAGGACTGAAGCTTTCTTT. Translated: CASTSPARGRTEAFF.

The chain carries TRBV10-3 and TRBJ1-3; a weak D match, TRBD1 (5 bases). Trimming pared 8 bases from V and 1 base from J, leaving 12 bases between. Germline assignment: CDR1 ENHRY and CDR2 SYGVKD. The CDR3 has 14 amino acids. The CDR3: CAIHAAGSGNTIYF. The CDR3 DNA reads as TGTGCCATCCATGCTGCAGGGTCTGGAAACACCATATATTTT.

This clone was seen more than once but under ten times. The chain recombines TRBV6-4 with TRBJ1-1; 10 bases line up with TRBD1. The CDR3 runs to 14 residues. Germline CDR1 reads MRHNA; CDR2 reads SNTAGT. Germline trimming cut 0 bases from V and 5 bases from J; bases unmatched to any gene: 0. The CDR3 nucleotides are TGTGCCAGCAGTGACTCGGACAGGGGGACTGAAGCTTTCTTT. It specifies CASSDSDRGTEAFF.

The chain has TRBV19 and TRBJ1-1; D is possibly TRBD1 (6 bases). The CDR3 is 13 amino acids. Germline V lookup: CDR1 LNHDA, CDR2 SQIVND (reference sequence). The V and J ends lost 8 bases and 4 bases respectively, with 14 bases between them. The CDR3 loop reads CASCEQGRTEAFF. The CDR3 DNA follows: TGTGCCAGTTGCGAACAGGGTCGCACTGAAGCTTTCTTT.

This clone was seen only a few times. The J gene is TRBJ2-5, the V gene TRBV4-2; perhaps TRBD1 as D (5 bases). The germline V and J ends were trimmed by 1 base and 5 bases, with 17 bases remaining between them. Germline assignment: CDR1 LGHNA and CDR2 YNFKEQ. The CDR3 covers 16 residues. This chain's CDR3 is CASSQVQGSGAETQYF. The CDR3 nucleotides are TGTGCCAGCAGCCAAGTGCAGGGTTCGGGTGCGGAGACCCAGTACTTC.

The V gene is TRBV11-1, the J gene TRBJ2-7, with 9 positions matching TRBD1. Trimming took 5 bases from V and 4 from J; bases not matched to a gene: 6. This CDR3 has 14 amino acids. CDR1 is SGHAT, CDR2 FQDESV, per germline (reference sequence). The CDR3 reads CASSAGQGRYEQYF. The CDR3 region has the DNA TGTGCCAGCAGCGCCGGACAGGGGCGGTACGAGCAGTACTTC.

This clone has just a few counts. The rearrangement links TRBV13 to TRBJ2-1; D not resolved. The CDR3 runs to 12 residues. V gave up 5 bases and J gave up 6 bases, with 8 bases separating them. CDR1 is PRHDT and CDR2 is FYEKMQ in the germline V gene (reference sequence). The chain's CDR3 is CASSGSFNEQFF. The CDR3 nucleotides are TGTGCCAGCAGCGGCTCGTTCAATGAGCAGTTCTTC.

This clone was seen only once. The genes are TRBV5-6 and TRBJ2-1, with D perhaps matching TRBD2 (6 bases). Trimming cost V 2 bases and J 4 bases, with 16 bases left between them. The CDR3 runs 16 residues. Per the germline V gene, CDR1 is SGHDT and CDR2 is YYEEEE. CDR3 sequence reads: CASSFTRRLVYNEQFF. CDR3 DNA: TGTGCCAGCAGCTTTACCCGAAGACTAGTATACAATGAGCAGTTCTTC. Full variable domain (outside the CDR3, taken from reference TRBV5-6 and TRBJ2-1): DAGVTQSPTHLIKTRGQQVTLRCSPKSGHDTVSWYQQALGQGPQFIFQYYEEEERQRGNFPDRFSGHQFPNYSSELNVNALLLGDSALYLCASSFTRRLVYNEQFFGPGTRLTVL.

The rearrangement links TRBV9 to TRBJ1-6; 7 bases map to TRBD1. Germline CDR1 reads SGDLS; CDR2 reads YYNGEE. The CDR3 totals 16 residues. V lost 5 bases to trimming and J lost 4 bases; unmatched junction nucleotides: 9. CDR3 in DNA: TGTGCCAGCAGTGACAGGGAAAACATTTATAATTCACCCCTCCACTTT. Amino acid sequence: CASSDRENIYNSPLHF. The whole variable domain, filled in from reference TRBV9 and TRBJ1-6, reads DSGVTQTPKHLITATGQRVTLRCSPRSGDLSVYWYQQSLDQGLQFLIQYYNGEERAKGNILERFSAQQFPDLHSELNLSSLELGDSALYFCASSDRENIYNSPLHFGNGTRLTVT.

This chain links TRBV13 with TRBJ2-7, with 8 nucleotides matching TRBD2. Germline loops: CDR1 PRHDT, CDR2 FYEKMQ (reference sequence). V dropped 3 bases and J dropped 0; count of bases not matched to a gene: 16. The CDR3 runs to 19 residues. The CDR3 DNA reads TGTGCCAGCAGCTTCCCCTGGGGCGAAGGTAGCGGGGTCTCCTACGAGCAGTACTTC. This sequence encodes CASSFPWGEGSGVSYEQYF.

CDR3 in amino acids: CAGGAGSSPLHF. The DNA for the CDR3 is TGTGCCGGGGGGGCGGGGTCCTCACCCCTCCACTTT. The chain couples TRBV6-1 to TRBJ1-6; D may be TRBD1 (6 bases). CDR3 size: 12 residues. V lost 11 bases, J lost 10 bases, and 15 bases lay in between. Germline lookup yields CDR1 MNHNS and CDR2 SASEGT.

V and J are TRBV4-3 and TRBJ2-1, with 7 positions matching TRBD2. CDR1 and CDR2 (germline): LGHNA, YSLEER. V lost 1 base and J lost 2; bases outside the gene matches: 5. The CDR3 has 16 residues. The CDR3 nucleotides read TGCGCCAGCAGCCAAGCTCCGGGAGGAACCTACAATGAGCAGTTCTTC. Translating it yields CASSQAPGGTYNEQFF.

The genes are TRBV28 and TRBJ2-2; 7 bases map to TRBD2. J was trimmed by 3 bases and V by 3 bases; bases with no gene match: 10. The CDR3 spans 17 residues. Germline V gene sequence: CDR1 MDHEN, CDR2 SYDVKM. In DNA form, the CDR3 reads TGTGCCAGCAGTTTGTCTGTGTCTAGCGGATACACCGGGGAGCTGTTTTTT. Its protein is CASSLSVSSGYTGELFF.

The CDR3 DNA reads as TGTGCCAGTGGGACATCTAACACCGGGGAGCTGTTTTTT. Protein product: CASGTSNTGELFF. This chain connects TRBV28 to TRBJ2-2, with D possibly matching TRBD1 (6 bases). CDR1 MDHEN and CDR2 SYDVKM come from the germline V gene. This CDR3 has 13 amino acids. Trimming removed 9 bases at V and 2 bases at J, with 10 bases between.

The genes are TRBV6-4 and TRBJ2-3, with 8 positions matching TRBD2. The CDR3 length is 14 residues. CDR1 is MRHNA, CDR2 SNTAGT, per germline. J was trimmed by 3 bases and V by 6 bases; bases with no gene match: 5. This CDR3 reads CASRAGEATDTQYF. CDR3 in DNA: TGTGCCAGCAGAGCGGGAGAGGCAACAGATACGCAGTATTTT.

The rearrangement links TRBV6-5 to TRBJ2-2; TRBD2 might be the D (5 bases). The CDR3 sequence is 14 residues long. Germline-derived CDR1 and CDR2 are MNHEY and SVGAGI. V dropped 2 bases and J dropped 6 bases, with 10 bases sitting between them. CDR3 loop: CASSYPAGAGELFF. The CDR3 DNA is TGTGCCAGCAGTTACCCGGCGGGCGCCGGGGAGCTGTTTTTT.

This chain links TRBV5-4 with TRBJ2-7; 14 positions match TRBD2. CDR3 size: 17 residues. From germline, CDR1 is SGHNT and CDR2 YYREEE (reference sequence). J lost 0 bases, V lost 0 bases, and 2 bases had no gene match. CDR3 sequence reads: CASSLGTSGRTSYEQYF. CDR3 nucleotide sequence: TGTGCCAGCAGCTTGGGGACTAGCGGGAGGACCTCCTACGAGCAGTACTTC.

The chain couples TRBV7-6 to TRBJ2-1, with 8 bases aligning to TRBD2. This CDR3 spans 17 amino acids. The V segment lost 7 bases and the J segment 0 bases; nucleotides outside the gene matches: 11. CDR1 is SGHVS, CDR2 FNYEAQ, per germline. The CDR3: CASNPAGGKRSYNEQFF. DNA for the CDR3: TGTGCCAGCAATCCGGCGGGAGGAAAGCGCTCCTACAATGAGCAGTTCTTC.

The count of this clone is one. The rearrangement links TRBV19 to TRBJ2-2; 7 nucleotides match TRBD2. Germline V gene lookup returns CDR1 LNHDA and CDR2 SQIVND (reference sequence). The ends lost 1 base at V and 5 bases at J; junction bases unmatched: 13. This CDR3 has 18 amino acids. The CDR3 DNA reads as TGTGCCAGTAGTATAGGAGTAGCGGGCCCTCGGTGGACCGGGGAGCTGTTTTTT. As protein: CASSIGVAGPRWTGELFF.

V and J are TRBV6-6 and TRBJ2-2, with D tentatively TRBD1 (6 bases). The V gene lost 4 bases and the J gene lost 7 bases, with 16 bases spanning the gap. Per germline, CDR1 MNHNY and CDR2 SVGAGI (reference sequence). This CDR3 is 15 amino acids long. The CDR3 protein is CASSWPVRGNGELFF. DNA of the CDR3: TGTGCCAGCAGTTGGCCAGTCAGGGGCAACGGGGAGCTGTTTTTT.

The chain combines TRBV7-6 with TRBJ2-7; D is perhaps TRBD2 (5 bases). Germline V gives CDR1 SGHVS, CDR2 FNYEAQ. Between the trimmed V and J ends, which lost 5 bases and 0 bases, there was a span of 14 bases. The CDR3 length is 15 residues. The CDR3 spells CASSLLGLSSYEQYF. The DNA of the CDR3 is TGTGCCAGCAGCCTACTAGGGCTGAGCTCCTACGAGCAGTACTTC.

This sequence joins TRBV7-2 and TRBJ1-1; D is ambiguous. From germline, CDR1 is SGHTA and CDR2 FQGNSA. With 1 base removed from V and 4 bases from J, the gap between germline ends came to 4 bases. This CDR3 contains 12 residues. In DNA form, the CDR3 reads TGTGCCAGCAGCTTAGGGAGCACTGAAGCTTTCTTT. This translates into CASSLGSTEAFF. The full variable domain, with the rest looked up from reference TRBV7-2 and TRBJ1-1, is GAGVSQSPSNKVTEKGKDVELRCDPISGHTALYWYRQSLGQGLEFLIYFQGNSAPDKSGLPSDRFSAERTGGSVSTLTIQRTQQEDSAVYLCASSLGSTEAFFGQGTRLTVV.

This rearrangement joins TRBV7-9 to TRBJ2-7; 7 bases match TRBD2. The CDR3 consists of 16 residues. The germline CDR1 and CDR2 sequences are SEHNR and FQNEAQ (reference sequence). Losses at the gene ends were 1 base for V and 5 bases for J; bases not matched to a gene: 11. This chain's CDR3 is CASSLGLAGAIDEQYF. The CDR3 DNA is TGTGCCAGCAGCTTAGGCCTCGCGGGAGCTATCGACGAGCAGTACTTC.

The chain carries TRBV7-2 and TRBJ2-7, with D possibly TRBD1 on 5 matching bases. With 1 base removed from V and 5 bases from J, the gap between germline ends came to 6 bases. CDR1 SGHTA and CDR2 FQGNSA come from the germline V gene. The CDR3 spans 12 residues. The CDR3, as DNA: TGTGCCAGCAGCTTAGAGGGGCACGAGCAGTACTTC. It encodes CASSLEGHEQYF.